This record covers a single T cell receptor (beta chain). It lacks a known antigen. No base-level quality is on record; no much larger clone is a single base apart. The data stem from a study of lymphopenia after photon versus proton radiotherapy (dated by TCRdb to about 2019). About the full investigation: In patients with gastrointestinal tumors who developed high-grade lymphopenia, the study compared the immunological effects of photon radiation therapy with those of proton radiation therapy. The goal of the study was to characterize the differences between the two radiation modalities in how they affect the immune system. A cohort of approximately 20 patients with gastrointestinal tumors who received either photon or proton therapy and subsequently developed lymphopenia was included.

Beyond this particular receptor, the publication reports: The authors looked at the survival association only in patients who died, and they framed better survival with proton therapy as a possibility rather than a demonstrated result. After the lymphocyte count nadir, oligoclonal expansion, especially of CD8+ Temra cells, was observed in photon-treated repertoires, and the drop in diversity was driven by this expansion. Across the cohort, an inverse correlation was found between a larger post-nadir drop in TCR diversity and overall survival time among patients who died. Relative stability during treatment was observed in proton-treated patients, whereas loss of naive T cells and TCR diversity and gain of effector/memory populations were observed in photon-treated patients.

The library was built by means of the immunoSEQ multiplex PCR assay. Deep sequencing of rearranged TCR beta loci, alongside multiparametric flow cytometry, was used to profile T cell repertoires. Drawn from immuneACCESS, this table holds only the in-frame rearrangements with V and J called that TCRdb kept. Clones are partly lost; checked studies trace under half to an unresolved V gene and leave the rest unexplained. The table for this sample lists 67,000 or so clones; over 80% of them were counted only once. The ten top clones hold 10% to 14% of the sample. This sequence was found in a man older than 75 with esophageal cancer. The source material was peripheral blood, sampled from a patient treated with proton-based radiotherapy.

At the DNA level, the sequence is TGTGCCAGCAGCTCCGGGACAGGGGGCACCGGGGAGCTGTTTTTT. The encoded protein is CASSSGTGGTGELFF. This chain is built from TRBV5-4 and TRBJ2-2; TRBD1 agrees with 11 junctional bases. Sequences SGHNT (CDR1) and YYREEE (CDR2) are obtained from the germline V gene (reference sequence). The germline V and J ends show losses of 3 bases and 4 bases respectively, and no gene match explains 2 bases of the junction. The CDR3 contains 15 residues, cysteine and phenylalanine counted. The DNA shown is the 45-base CDR3, in frame from base 1.